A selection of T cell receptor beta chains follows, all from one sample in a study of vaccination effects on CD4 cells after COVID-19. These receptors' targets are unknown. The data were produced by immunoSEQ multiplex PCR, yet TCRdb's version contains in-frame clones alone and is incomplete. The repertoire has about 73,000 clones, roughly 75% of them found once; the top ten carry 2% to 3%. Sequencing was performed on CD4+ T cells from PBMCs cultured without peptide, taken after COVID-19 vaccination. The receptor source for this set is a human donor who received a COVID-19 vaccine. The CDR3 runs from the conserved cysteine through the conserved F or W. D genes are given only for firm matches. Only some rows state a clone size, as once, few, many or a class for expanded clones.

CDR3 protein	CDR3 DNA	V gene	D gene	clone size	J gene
CASSERTPTGLNTEAFF	TGTGCCAGCAGTGAACGAACGCCGACAGGATTGAACACTGAAGCTTTCTTT	TRBV2	-	-	TRBJ1-1
CASSQDWGKVSYNEQFF	TGTGCCAGCAGCCAAGATTGGGGGAAAGTATCCTACAATGAGCAGTTCTTC	TRBV14	-	-	TRBJ2-1
CASSINQPQHF	TGTGCCAGCAGCATTAATCAGCCCCAGCATTTT	TRBV2	-	-	TRBJ1-5
CASSEVQTSYGYTF	TGTGCCAGCAGTGAAGTACAGACTTCCTATGGCTACACCTTC	TRBV25-1	-	-	TRBJ1-2
CASSLNGRGNTGELFF	TGTGCCAGCAGCTTAAACGGAAGGGGCAACACCGGGGAGCTGTTTTTT	TRBV7-9	-	-	TRBJ2-2
CASRQGDGTEAFF	TGTGCCAGCAGGCAGGGGGACGGCACTGAAGCTTTCTTT	TRBV6-5	TRBD1	few	TRBJ1-1
CASSLNRDSGRSGELFF	TGTGCCAGCAGCCTAAACCGGGACTCAGGGAGGTCCGGGGAGCTGTTTTTT	TRBV11-3	-	few	TRBJ2-2
CASTKQGGPLGGANVLTF	TGCGCCAGCACTAAACAAGGGGGGCCTCTGGGAGGGGCCAACGTCCTGACTTTC	TRBV5-1	-	-	TRBJ2-6
CATSSNLARGTDTQYF	TGTGCCACCAGCAGTAATCTAGCGAGGGGCACAGATACGCAGTATTTT	TRBV15	-	-	TRBJ2-3
CAPRGVETEYYQPQHF	TGTGCCCCGAGGGGGGTTGAGACTGAATATTATCAGCCCCAGCATTTT	TRBV24-1	-	-	TRBJ1-5
CATSGLSTGTQYF	TGTGCCACCAGTGGCCTAAGTACAGGGACCCAGTACTTC	TRBV24-1	-	-	TRBJ2-5
CASSLGIGGQTYTEAFF	TGCGCCAGCAGCTTGGGTATTGGGGGACAGACGTACACTGAAGCTTTCTTT	TRBV5-1	TRBD1	once	TRBJ1-1
CASSSVGELFF	TGTGCCAGCAGTTCTGTCGGGGAGCTGTTTTTT	TRBV12-3/TRBV12-4	-	-	TRBJ2-2
CASSSQRANYGYTF	TGTGCCAGCAGTTCACAGCGGGCTAACTATGGCTACACCTTC	TRBV27	-	few	TRBJ1-2
CASRGRGNEKLFF	TGTGCCAGCAGGGGACGGGGGAATGAAAAACTGTTTTTT	TRBV12-3/TRBV12-4	-	-	TRBJ1-4
CASSYLPRTADLSGYTF	TGTGCCAGCAGTTATCTCCCCCGGACAGCCGACCTGAGTGGCTACACCTTC	TRBV6-2/TRBV6-3	-	once	TRBJ1-2
CASRFEAGLYNSPLHF	TGTGCCAGCAGGTTTGAGGCAGGGCTATATAATTCACCCCTCCACTTT	TRBV7-2	-	-	TRBJ1-6
CASRARDPYGYTF	TGTGCCAGTAGGGCAAGGGACCCCTATGGCTACACCTTC	TRBV19	-	-	TRBJ1-2
CASSPGQGGNSPLHF	TGTGCCAGCTCGCCGGGACAGGGAGGAAATTCACCCCTCCACTTT	TRBV18	TRBD1	-	TRBJ1-6
CATSRDWGSPLHF	TGTGCCACCAGCAGAGATTGGGGGTCACCCCTCCACTTT	TRBV15	-	-	TRBJ1-6
CASSLEGGWRQPQHF	TGTGCCAGCAGCTTAGAAGGGGGCTGGCGTCAGCCCCAGCATTTT	TRBV7-2	TRBD1	-	TRBJ1-5
CAWNPLVLTGELFF	TGTGCCTGGAATCCACTAGTCCTTACCGGGGAGCTGTTTTTT	TRBV30	-	-	TRBJ2-2
CASSSGVPRGGNTIYF	TGTGCCAGCAGTTCGGGTGTACCAAGGGGAGGCAACACCATATATTTT	TRBV6-5	-	few	TRBJ1-3
CSASGYRGLEETQYF	TGCAGTGCTAGTGGTTACAGGGGGCTGGAGGAGACCCAGTACTTC	TRBV20-1	TRBD1	-	TRBJ2-5
CASSQDSGVKAGELFF	TGCGCCAGCAGCCAAGATTCAGGGGTGAAAGCCGGGGAGCTGTTTTTT	TRBV4-1	-	few	TRBJ2-2
CASSRGGYEGAFF	TGTGCCAGCAGTAGAGGGGGCTACGAGGGAGCTTTCTTT	TRBV6-4	TRBD1	-	TRBJ1-1
CASSLARRTGSKNGYTF	TGTGCCAGCAGCCTTGCCCGACGGACAGGGAGCAAGAATGGCTACACCTTC	TRBV7-9	TRBD1	-	TRBJ1-2
CASSGTGYTGELFF	TGTGCCAGCTCGGGGACAGGGTACACCGGGGAGCTGTTTTTT	TRBV18	TRBD1	-	TRBJ2-2
CSVESPADGYTF	TGCAGCGTTGAAAGCCCGGCAGATGGCTACACCTTC	TRBV29-1	-	-	TRBJ1-2
CASSKQEYQETQYF	TGCGCCAGCAGCAAGCAGGAGTACCAAGAGACCCAGTACTTC	TRBV5-1	-	-	TRBJ2-5
CATSDSSNNEQFF	TGTGCCACCAGTGACAGCTCCAACAATGAGCAGTTCTTC	TRBV24-1	-	-	TRBJ2-1
CASSLGTGSNTEAFF	TGCGCCAGCAGCTTGGGGACAGGTTCGAACACTGAAGCTTTCTTT	TRBV5-1	TRBD1	-	TRBJ1-1
CASSPGSRQPQHF	TGTGCCAGCTCACCAGGGAGTCGTCAGCCCCAGCATTTT	TRBV18	-	-	TRBJ1-5
CASSSDSISNQPQHF	TGTGCCAGTAGCTCCGACTCCATCTCCAATCAGCCCCAGCATTTT	TRBV19	-	few	TRBJ1-5
CASSLTGAGFYSNQPQHF	TGTGCCAGCAGCCTAACAGGGGCGGGATTCTATAGCAATCAGCCCCAGCATTTT	TRBV2	TRBD1	-	TRBJ1-5
CASSCRDKNTGELFF	TGTGCCAGCAGTTGCCGGGACAAGAACACCGGGGAGCTGTTTTTT	TRBV6-5	-	-	TRBJ2-2
CASSSPGRGYSPLHF	TGTGCCAGCAGTTCTCCGGGGAGGGGATATTCACCCCTCCACTTT	TRBV28	-	-	TRBJ1-6
CASSPSWGRKAFF	TGCGCCAGCAGCCCCAGTTGGGGCCGGAAAGCTTTCTTT	TRBV4-1	-	-	TRBJ1-1
CASSLRPGYNEQFF	TGCGCCAGCAGCTTGAGGCCGGGTTACAATGAGCAGTTCTTC	TRBV5-1	-	-	TRBJ2-1
CASSFSGGAWTGELFF	TGTGCCAGCAGCTTTAGCGGGGGGGCGTGGACCGGGGAGCTGTTTTTT	TRBV5-8	TRBD2	few	TRBJ2-2
CASSSGGTGNEKLFF	TGTGCCAGCAGTAGCGGCGGGACAGGAAATGAAAAACTGTTTTTT	TRBV5-6	TRBD1	-	TRBJ1-4
CSVAEKLFF	TGCAGCGTTGCCGAAAAACTGTTTTTT	TRBV29-1	-	few	TRBJ1-4
CASSLSGDTQYF	TGTGCCAGCAGCTTATCCGGGGATACGCAGTATTTT	TRBV5-8	-	-	TRBJ2-3
CASSLFRGRMNTEAFF	TGTGCCAGCAGCTTGTTTCGGGGCCGCATGAACACTGAAGCTTTCTTT	TRBV5-6	-	-	TRBJ1-1
CASSAGNSPLHF	TGTGCCAGCAGCGCAGGGAATTCACCCCTCCACTTT	TRBV5-6	-	-	TRBJ1-6
CATSRGRGSGNTIYF	TGTGCCACCAGCAGAGGAAGGGGCTCTGGAAACACCATATATTTT	TRBV15	-	-	TRBJ1-3
CAINEAGNNSPLHF	TGTGCCATCAACGAGGCAGGCAATAATTCACCCCTCCACTTT	TRBV10-3	-	-	TRBJ1-6
CASSYLPYVDTGELFF	TGTGCCAGCAGTTACTTACCCTACGTCGACACCGGGGAGCTGTTTTTT	TRBV6-5	-	-	TRBJ2-2